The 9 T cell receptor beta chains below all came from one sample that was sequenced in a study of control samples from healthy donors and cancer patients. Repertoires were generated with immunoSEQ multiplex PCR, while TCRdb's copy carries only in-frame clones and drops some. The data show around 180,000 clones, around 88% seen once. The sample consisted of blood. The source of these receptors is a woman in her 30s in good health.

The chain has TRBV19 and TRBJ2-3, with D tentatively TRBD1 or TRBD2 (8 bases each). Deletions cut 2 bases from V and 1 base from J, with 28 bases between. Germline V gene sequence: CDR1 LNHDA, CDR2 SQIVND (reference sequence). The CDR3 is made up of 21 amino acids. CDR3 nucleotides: TGTGCCAGTAGTATATCCTCGGACAGGGCCCGACTAGCGACCCGCACAGATACGCAGTATTTT. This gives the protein CASSISSDRARLATRTDTQYF.

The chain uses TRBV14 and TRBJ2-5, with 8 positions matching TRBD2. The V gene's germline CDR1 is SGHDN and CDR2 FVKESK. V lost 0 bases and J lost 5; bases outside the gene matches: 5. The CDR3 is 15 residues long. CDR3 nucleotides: TGTGCCAGCAGCCAAGATTGGGCTAGCGGGGAGACCCAGTACTTC. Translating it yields CASSQDWASGETQYF. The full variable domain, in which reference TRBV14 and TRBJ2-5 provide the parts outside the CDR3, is EAGVTQFPSHSVIEKGQTVTLRCDPISGHDNLYWYRRVMGKEIKFLLHFVKESKQDESGMPNNRFLAERTGGTYSTLKVQPAELEDSGVYFCASSQDWASGETQYFGPGTRLLVL.

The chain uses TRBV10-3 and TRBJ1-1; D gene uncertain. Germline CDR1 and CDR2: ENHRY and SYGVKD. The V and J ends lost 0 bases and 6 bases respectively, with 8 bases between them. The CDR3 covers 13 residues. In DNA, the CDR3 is TGTGCCATCAGTGAGTCAGGGATGGCTGAAGCTTTCTTT. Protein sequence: CAISESGMAEAFF.

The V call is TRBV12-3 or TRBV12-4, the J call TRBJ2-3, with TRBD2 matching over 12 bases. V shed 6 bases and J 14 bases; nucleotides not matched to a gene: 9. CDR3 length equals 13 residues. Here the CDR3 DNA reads TGTGCCAGCAGATTACCGGGACTAGCGGGCTCGTATTTT. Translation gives CASRLPGLAGSYF.

CDR3 bases: TGTGCCAGCAGTCCTCGTCCCGGGACAGGGAATAACTATGGCTACACCTTC. Its translation is CASSPRPGTGNNYGYTF. The chain combines TRBV28 with TRBJ1-2; 9 bases align to TRBD1. The J segment lost 1 base and the V segment lost 5 bases, leaving 11 bases of the junction unmatched. Germline values: CDR1 MDHEN, CDR2 SYDVKM. This CDR3 is built from 17 residues.

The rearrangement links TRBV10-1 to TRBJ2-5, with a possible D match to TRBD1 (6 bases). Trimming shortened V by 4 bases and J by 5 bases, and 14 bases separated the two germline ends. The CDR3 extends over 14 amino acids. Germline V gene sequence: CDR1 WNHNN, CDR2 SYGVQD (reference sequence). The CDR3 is CASSGRDTEETQYF. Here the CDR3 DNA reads TGCGCCAGCAGTGGACGGGACACAGAGGAGACCCAGTACTTC.

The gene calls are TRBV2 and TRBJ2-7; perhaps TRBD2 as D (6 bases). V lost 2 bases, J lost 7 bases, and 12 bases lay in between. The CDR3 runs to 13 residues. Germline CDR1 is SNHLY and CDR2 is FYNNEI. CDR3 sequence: CASSERREREQYF. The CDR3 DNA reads TGTGCCAGCAGTGAACGGAGGGAGAGGGAGCAGTACTTC.

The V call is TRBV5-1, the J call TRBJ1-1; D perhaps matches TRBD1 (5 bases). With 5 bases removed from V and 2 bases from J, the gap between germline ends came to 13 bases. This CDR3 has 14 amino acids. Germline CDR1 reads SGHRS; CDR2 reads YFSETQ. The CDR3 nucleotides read TGCGCCAGCAGTGAGGGGAGGGTTAACACTGAAGCTTTCTTT. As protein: CASSEGRVNTEAFF.

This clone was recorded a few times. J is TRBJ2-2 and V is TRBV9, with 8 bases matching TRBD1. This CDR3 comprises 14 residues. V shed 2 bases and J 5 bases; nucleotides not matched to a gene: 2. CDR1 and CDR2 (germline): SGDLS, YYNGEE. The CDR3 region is CASSVRQGTGELFF. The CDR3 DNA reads TGTGCCAGCAGCGTCCGACAGGGGACCGGGGAGCTGTTTTTT. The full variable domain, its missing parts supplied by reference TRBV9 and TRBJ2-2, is DSGVTQTPKHLITATGQRVTLRCSPRSGDLSVYWYQQSLDQGLQFLIQYYNGEERAKGNILERFSAQQFPDLHSELNLSSLELGDSALYFCASSVRQGTGELFFGEGSRLTVL.